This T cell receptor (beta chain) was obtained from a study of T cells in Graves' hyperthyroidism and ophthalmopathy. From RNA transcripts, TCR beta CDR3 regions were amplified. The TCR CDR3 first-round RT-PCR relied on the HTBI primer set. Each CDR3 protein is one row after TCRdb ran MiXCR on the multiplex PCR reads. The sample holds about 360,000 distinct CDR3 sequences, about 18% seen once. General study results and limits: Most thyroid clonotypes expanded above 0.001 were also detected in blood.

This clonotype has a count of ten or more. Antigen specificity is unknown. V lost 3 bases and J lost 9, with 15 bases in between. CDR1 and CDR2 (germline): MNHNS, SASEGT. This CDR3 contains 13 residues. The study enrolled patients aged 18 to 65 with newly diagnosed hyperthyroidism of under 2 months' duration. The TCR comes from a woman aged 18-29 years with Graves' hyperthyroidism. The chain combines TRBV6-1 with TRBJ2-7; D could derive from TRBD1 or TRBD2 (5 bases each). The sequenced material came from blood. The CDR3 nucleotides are TGTGCCAGCAGTGATACCCCTGGGACCGTGCAGTACTTC. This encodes CASSDTPGTVQYF.